The 24 T cell receptor beta chains reported below all come from one sample, sequenced in a study of blood T cell repertoires in COVID-19. This table comes from immunoSEQ multiplex PCR, and its TCRdb copy is limited to in-frame clones, with some not included. The profile covers over 130,000 clones, with approximately 87% appearing a single time and 3% to 4.5% taken by the ten largest. Source material: PBMCs or T cells enriched from blood (not recorded which). The receptors derive from a man over 45 in a cohort exposed to, infected with or recovered from COVID-19 (not recorded which).

This chain links TRBV6-1 with TRBJ2-7, with a tentative D call TRBD2 (7 bases). V lost 1 base and J 2 bases, leaving 9 bases between the germline ends. The V gene's germline CDR1 is MNHNS and CDR2 SASEGT. The CDR3 extends over 14 amino acids. In nucleotides, the CDR3 is TGTGCCAGCAGTGAAGGGGGGGGCCCCTACGAGCAGTACTTC. This translates into CASSEGGGPYEQYF.

The rearrangement uses TRBV2 and TRBJ2-1, with TRBD1 as a possible D gene (6 bases). From germline, CDR1 is SNHLY and CDR2 FYNNEI. This CDR3 has 13 amino acids. Trimming removed 3 bases at V and 8 bases at J, with 11 bases between. The CDR3 region is CASSERQVDEQFF. In DNA form, the CDR3 reads TGTGCCAGCAGTGAGCGACAGGTGGATGAGCAGTTCTTC.

The genes are TRBV27 and TRBJ2-5; D is uncertain. Germline V CDR1 and CDR2: MNHEY, SMNVEV (reference sequence). Trimming shortened V by 4 bases and J by 4 bases, and 10 bases separated the two germline ends. CDR3 length equals 13 residues. CDR3 region: CASSWVRGETQYF. In DNA, the CDR3 is TGTGCCAGCAGTTGGGTACGCGGAGAGACCCAGTACTTC.

In nucleotides, the CDR3 is TGTGCCTGGAGCCGGGACAGGGAAGATTCCCCCCAGCATTTT. Translated, it gives CAWSRDREDSPQHF. This rearrangement joins TRBV30 to TRBJ1-5, with 9 bases lining up with TRBD1. The length of the CDR3 is 14 residues. CDR1 GTSNPN and CDR2 SVGIG come from the germline V gene (reference sequence). Trimming removed 3 bases from V and 10 bases from J; junction bases left unmatched: 10.

This chain connects TRBV4-1 to TRBJ2-1, with TRBD2 matching 15 bases. The CDR3 length is 19 residues. V was pared by 3 bases and J by 2 bases, with 8 bases of the junction left unmatched. Per germline, CDR1 MGHRA and CDR2 YSYEKL. The CDR3 region has the DNA TGCGCCAGCAGCCAGGCCGGGACTAGCGGGAGGAACCCCTACAATGAGCAGTTCTTC. Translated: CASSQAGTSGRNPYNEQFF.

The chain combines TRBV25-1 with TRBJ1-3; tentative D call: TRBD1 (5 bases). Germline CDR1 MGHDK, CDR2 SYGVNS. This CDR3 region has 15 residues. The ends were cut back, 5 bases at V and 2 bases at J, with 13 bases in the middle. The CDR3 sequence: CASSLSGGTGNTIYF. DNA for the CDR3: TGTGCCAGCAGTCTCTCCGGGGGGACTGGAAACACCATATATTTT.

This chain connects TRBV24-1 to TRBJ2-7; D is perhaps TRBD2 (6 bases). Trimming cost V 5 bases and J 7 bases, with 17 bases left between them. Germline lookup yields CDR1 KGHDR and CDR2 SFDVKD. This CDR3 has 14 amino acids. Written as DNA, the CDR3 is TGTGCCACCAGTGTACAGGAGGGCTTTGGGGAGCAGTACTTC. Protein product: CATSVQEGFGEQYF.

The chain joins TRBV6-1 to TRBJ2-3, with D tentatively TRBD2 (6 bases). Germline V gene lookup returns CDR1 MNHNS and CDR2 SASEGT. Trimming cost V 3 bases and J 2 bases, with 15 bases left between them. CDR3 length: 16 amino acids. The DNA of the CDR3 is TGTGCCAGCAGTGATGTAGGCGGGGAACACACAGATACGCAGTATTTT. It specifies CASSDVGGEHTDTQYF.

V is TRBV9 and J is TRBJ2-7, with D possibly being TRBD2 (6 bases). Trimming cost V 3 bases and J 4 bases, with 14 bases left between them. The CDR3 runs 14 residues. The germline gives CDR1 SGDLS, CDR2 YYNGEE. CDR3 in amino acids: CASSAGGGVYEQYF. DNA of the CDR3: TGTGCCAGCAGCGCCGGGGGTGGGGTTTACGAGCAGTACTTC.

The J gene is TRBJ1-5, the V gene TRBV5-5; 7 bases agree with TRBD1. J was trimmed by 1 base and V by 3 bases; bases with no gene match: 4. The CDR3 runs 15 residues. Germline CDR1 reads SGHKS; CDR2 reads YYEKEE (reference sequence). This CDR3 is CASSYGTASNQPQHF. CDR3 bases: TGTGCCAGCAGCTACGGGACAGCGAGCAATCAGCCCCAGCATTTT.

The V call is TRBV11-2, the J call TRBJ1-2, with 8 bases lining up with TRBD1. Per the germline V gene, CDR1 is SGHAT and CDR2 is FQNNGV. V lost 4 bases to trimming and J lost 3 bases; unmatched junction nucleotides: 13. The CDR3 is made up of 17 amino acids. The DNA of the CDR3 is TGTGCCAGCAGCTCCCGCAAGTGGTCGACAGGGGACTATGGCTACACCTTC. Protein: CASSSRKWSTGDYGYTF.

This clone was seen only a few times. The genes are TRBV18 and TRBJ2-2, with 7 bases matching TRBD2. The ends lost 6 bases at V and 5 bases at J; junction bases unmatched: 0. Per germline, CDR1 KGHSH and CDR2 LQKENI. The CDR3 is made up of 12 amino acids. DNA of the CDR3: TGTGCCAGCTCGCGGGAGACCGGGGAGCTGTTTTTT. Its protein is CASSRETGELFF.

This sequence joins TRBV5-6 and TRBJ2-3; 12 bases are a match to TRBD2. V dropped 4 bases and J dropped 3; count of bases not matched to a gene: 6. The length of the CDR3 is 16 residues. Germline V gene sequence: CDR1 SGHDT, CDR2 YYEEEE. The CDR3 DNA is TGTGCCAGCAGCAGGCGGACTAGCGGGATAACAGATACGCAGTATTTT. It specifies CASSRRTSGITDTQYF. Using reference TRBV5-6 and TRBJ2-3 for the parts outside the CDR3, the full variable domain is DAGVTQSPTHLIKTRGQQVTLRCSPKSGHDTVSWYQQALGQGPQFIFQYYEEEERQRGNFPDRFSGHQFPNYSSELNVNALLLGDSALYLCASSRRTSGITDTQYFGPGTRLTVL.

The chain is built from TRBV18 and TRBJ1-1, with a tentative D call TRBD1 (5 bases). Trimming took off 6 bases at V and 3 bases at J, with 14 bases between the two ends. The germline V gene has CDR1 KGHSH and CDR2 LQKENI. CDR3 length equals 14 residues. The DNA of the CDR3 is TGTGCCAGCTCCCCGCCAGGGTATTACACTGAAGCTTTCTTT. Translated: CASSPPGYYTEAFF.

This clone was found once. The chain links TRBV19 to TRBJ1-5; D is possibly TRBD1 (5 bases). Germline CDR1 and CDR2: LNHDA and SQIVND (reference sequence). Trimming took 3 bases from V and 6 from J, leaving 18 bases between them. The CDR3 loop spans 16 amino acids. CDR3 in amino acids: CASSMGWGSIGQPQHF. The CDR3 DNA is TGTGCCAGTAGTATGGGGTGGGGCAGCATAGGTCAGCCCCAGCATTTT.

J is TRBJ2-7 and V is TRBV7-9; the match to TRBD2 covers 12 bases. Trimming cost V 4 bases and J 3 bases; bases outside gene matches: 4. The CDR3 sequence is 15 residues long. Germline V gene sequence: CDR1 SEHNR, CDR2 FQNEAQ (reference sequence). The CDR3 DNA reads TGTGCCAGCAGCTATCTAGCGGGAGGGGACTACGAGCAGTACTTC. Its translation: CASSYLAGGDYEQYF.

In nucleotides, the CDR3 is TGTGCCAGCAGCCTAGACCAGGGGGCCGATGGCTACACCTTC. It translates to CASSLDQGADGYTF. V is TRBV3-1 (or the pseudogene TRBV3-2) and J is TRBJ1-2; 8 bases line up with TRBD1. V shed 4 bases and J 6 bases; nucleotides not matched to a gene: 7. This CDR3 comprises 14 residues. Germline V lookup: CDR1 LGHDT, CDR2 YNNKEL (reference sequence).

The chain combines TRBV5-1 with TRBJ2-1, with TRBD1 matching over 7 bases. The CDR3 contains 13 residues. CDR1 is SGHRS, CDR2 YFSETQ, per germline. V shed 4 bases and J 8 bases; nucleotides not matched to a gene: 6. The DNA of the CDR3 is TGCGCCAGCAGCCAAACAGGGGTCGATGAGCAGTTCTTC. The encoded protein is CASSQTGVDEQFF.

This chain connects TRBV5-1 to TRBJ2-1; the match to TRBD1 covers 8 bases. V shed 4 bases, J shed 7 bases, and the junction held 10 bases outside the gene matches. CDR1 is SGHRS, CDR2 YFSETQ, per germline. This CDR3 region has 15 residues. DNA for the CDR3: TGCGCCAGCAGCGTCGGACAGGGCATTATTAATGAGCAGTTCTTC. This encodes CASSVGQGIINEQFF.

The chain joins TRBV28 to TRBJ1-3; D perhaps matches TRBD1 (6 bases). From germline, CDR1 is MDHEN and CDR2 SYDVKM. The length of the CDR3 is 18 residues. V gave up 6 bases and J gave up 0 bases, with 21 bases separating them. Written as DNA, the CDR3 is TGTGCCAGCAGCTCCGGACAGTTCCCCGTCGGCTCTGGAAACACCATATATTTT. Protein: CASSSGQFPVGSGNTIYF.

The CDR3 sequence: CASSLIRGEQFF. For the CDR3, the DNA is TGTGCCAGCAGTTTAATTCGGGGAGAGCAGTTCTTC. The genes are TRBV28 and TRBJ2-1, with D possibly TRBD2 on 5 matching bases. CDR3 size: 12 residues. V was shortened by 2 bases and J by 10 bases, with 9 bases between the two germline ends. Per the germline V gene, CDR1 is MDHEN and CDR2 is SYDVKM.

This clone showed up just once. CDR3 in DNA: TGTGCCAGCAGAGGCGGCGAAAGCTCCTACAATGAGCAGTTCTTC. Protein product: CASRGGESSYNEQFF. This chain links TRBV27 with TRBJ2-1, with D uncertain. The CDR3 totals 15 residues. Germline V gene data show CDR1 as MNHEY and CDR2 as SMNVEV (reference sequence). Trimming left V 6 bases short and J 0 bases short, with 12 bases between.

The rearrangement uses TRBV19 and TRBJ1-6; D possibly corresponds to TRBD1 (6 bases). Germline loops: CDR1 LNHDA, CDR2 SQIVND (reference sequence). Between the trimmed V and J ends, which lost 5 bases and 10 bases, there was a span of 12 bases. This CDR3 has 13 residues. CDR3 nucleotide sequence: TGTGCCAGTAGTTCCACAGGGCGGTCACCCCTCCACTTT. Its protein is CASSSTGRSPLHF.

This sequence joins TRBV6-6 and TRBJ2-5, with D unclear. The CDR3 contains 13 residues. V was shortened by 3 bases and J by 2 bases, with 7 bases between the two germline ends. The V gene's germline CDR1 is MNHNY and CDR2 SVGAGI (reference sequence). The CDR3 protein is CASSYSSQETQYF. In DNA, the CDR3 is TGTGCCAGCAGTTATTCGTCGCAAGAGACCCAGTACTTC.